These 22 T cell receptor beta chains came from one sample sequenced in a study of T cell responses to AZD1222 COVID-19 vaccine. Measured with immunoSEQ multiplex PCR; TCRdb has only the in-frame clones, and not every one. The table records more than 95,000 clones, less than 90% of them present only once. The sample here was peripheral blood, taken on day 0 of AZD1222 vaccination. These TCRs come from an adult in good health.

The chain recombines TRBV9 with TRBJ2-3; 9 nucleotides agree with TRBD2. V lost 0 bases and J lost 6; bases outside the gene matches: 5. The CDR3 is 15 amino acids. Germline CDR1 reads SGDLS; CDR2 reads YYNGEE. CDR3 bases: TGTGCCAGCAGCGTAGGGACTAGCGCGCGGGATACGCAGTATTTT. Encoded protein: CASSVGTSARDTQYF.

CDR3 nucleotides: TGTGCCAGCAGTGGGTCCGGGGGGGGGAACAATCAGCCCCAGCATTTT. Translation: CASSGSGGGNNQPQHF. This rearrangement joins TRBV2 to TRBJ1-5, with D maybe TRBD1 (5 bases). This CDR3 region has 16 residues. Germline V gene data show CDR1 as SNHLY and CDR2 as FYNNEI. V lost 4 bases to trimming and J lost 3 bases, with 16 bases between them.

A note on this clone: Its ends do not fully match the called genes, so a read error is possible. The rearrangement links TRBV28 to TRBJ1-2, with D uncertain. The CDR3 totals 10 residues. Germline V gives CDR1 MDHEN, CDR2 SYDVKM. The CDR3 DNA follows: TGTGCCAGCAGTTTAATCACGACCGACTTC. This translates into CASSLITTDF.

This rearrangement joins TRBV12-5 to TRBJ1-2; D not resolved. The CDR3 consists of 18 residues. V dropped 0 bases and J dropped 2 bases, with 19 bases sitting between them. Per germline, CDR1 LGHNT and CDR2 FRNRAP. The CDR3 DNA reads TGTGCTAGTGGTTTGGTCCTACCCGTCGAGGGATCCAACTATGGCTACACCTTC. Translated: CASGLVLPVEGSNYGYTF. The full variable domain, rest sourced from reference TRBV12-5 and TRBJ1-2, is DARVTQTPRHKVTEMGQEVTMRCQPILGHNTVFWYRQTMMQGLELLAYFRNRAPLDDSGMPKDRFSAEMPDATLATLKIQPSEPRDSAVYFCASGLVLPVEGSNYGYTFGSGTRLTVV.

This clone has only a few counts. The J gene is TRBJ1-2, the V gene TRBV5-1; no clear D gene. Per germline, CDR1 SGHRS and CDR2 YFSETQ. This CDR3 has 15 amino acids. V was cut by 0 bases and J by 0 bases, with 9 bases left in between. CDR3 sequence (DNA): TGCGCCAGCAGCTTGGGTGACACAACTAACTATGGCTACACCTTC. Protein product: CASSLGDTTNYGYTF.

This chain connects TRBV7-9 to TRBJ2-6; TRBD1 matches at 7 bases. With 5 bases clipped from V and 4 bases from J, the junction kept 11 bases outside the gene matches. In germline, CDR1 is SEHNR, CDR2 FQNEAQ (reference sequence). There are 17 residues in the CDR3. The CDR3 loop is CASSATGVATGANVLTF. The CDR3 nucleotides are TGTGCCAGCAGCGCCACAGGGGTAGCAACCGGGGCCAACGTCCTGACTTTC.

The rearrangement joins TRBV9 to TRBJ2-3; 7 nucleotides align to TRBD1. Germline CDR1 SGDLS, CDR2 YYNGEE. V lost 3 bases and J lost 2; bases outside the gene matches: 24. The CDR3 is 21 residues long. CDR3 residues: CASSDPTGSHTSWGYTDTQYF. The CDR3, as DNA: TGTGCCAGCAGCGACCCGACAGGGTCGCATACTTCATGGGGATACACAGATACGCAGTATTTT.

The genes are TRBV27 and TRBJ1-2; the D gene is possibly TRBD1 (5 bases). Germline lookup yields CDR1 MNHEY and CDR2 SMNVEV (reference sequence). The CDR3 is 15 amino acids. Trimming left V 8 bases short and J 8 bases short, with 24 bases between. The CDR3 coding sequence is TGTGCCAGCCTGGACCTGGGACGTACGGAGGAGGGCTACACCTTC. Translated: CASLDLGRTEEGYTF.

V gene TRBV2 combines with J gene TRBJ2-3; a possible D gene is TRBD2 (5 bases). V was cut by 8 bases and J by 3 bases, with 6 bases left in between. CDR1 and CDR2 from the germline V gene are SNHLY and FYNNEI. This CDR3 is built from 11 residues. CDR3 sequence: CASGETDTQYF. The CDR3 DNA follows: TGTGCCAGCGGGGAGACAGATACGCAGTATTTT. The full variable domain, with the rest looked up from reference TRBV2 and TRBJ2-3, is EPEVTQTPSHQVTQMGQEVILRCVPISNHLYFYWYRQILGQKVEFLVSFYNNEISEKSEIFDDQFSVERPDGSNFTLKIRSTKLEDSAMYFCASGETDTQYFGPGTRLTVL.

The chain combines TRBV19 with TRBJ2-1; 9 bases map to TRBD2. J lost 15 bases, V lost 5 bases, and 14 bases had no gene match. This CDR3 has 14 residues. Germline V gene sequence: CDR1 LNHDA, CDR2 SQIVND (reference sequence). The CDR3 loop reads CASSGLARERGLFF. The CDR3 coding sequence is TGTGCCAGTAGTGGACTAGCGCGGGAACGCGGTCTGTTCTTC.

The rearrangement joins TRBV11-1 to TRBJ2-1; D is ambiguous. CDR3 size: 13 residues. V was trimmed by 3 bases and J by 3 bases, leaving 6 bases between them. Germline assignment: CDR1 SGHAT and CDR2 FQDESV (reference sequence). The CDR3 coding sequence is TGTGCCAGCAGCTTCCCCGGCTACAATGAGCAGTTCTTC. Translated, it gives CASSFPGYNEQFF.

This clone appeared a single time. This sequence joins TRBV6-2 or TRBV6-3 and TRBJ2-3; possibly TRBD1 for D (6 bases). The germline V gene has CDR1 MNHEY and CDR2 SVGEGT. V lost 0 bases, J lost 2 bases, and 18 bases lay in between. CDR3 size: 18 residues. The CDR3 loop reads CASSYSVGQPQITDTQYF. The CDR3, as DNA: TGTGCCAGCAGTTACTCGGTTGGACAGCCCCAAATCACAGATACGCAGTATTTT.

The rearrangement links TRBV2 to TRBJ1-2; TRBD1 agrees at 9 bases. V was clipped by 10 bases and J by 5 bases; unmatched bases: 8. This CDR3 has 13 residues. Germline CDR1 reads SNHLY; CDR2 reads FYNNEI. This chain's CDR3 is CAIRRGQGYGYTF. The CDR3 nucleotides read TGTGCCATCCGCCGGGGACAGGGATATGGCTACACCTTC.

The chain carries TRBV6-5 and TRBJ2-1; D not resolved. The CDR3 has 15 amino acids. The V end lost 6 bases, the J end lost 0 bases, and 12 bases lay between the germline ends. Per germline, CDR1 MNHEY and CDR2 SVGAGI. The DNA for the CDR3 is TGTGCCAGCAGAGAGACTTGGAGCTCCTACAATGAGCAGTTCTTC. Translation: CASRETWSSYNEQFF.

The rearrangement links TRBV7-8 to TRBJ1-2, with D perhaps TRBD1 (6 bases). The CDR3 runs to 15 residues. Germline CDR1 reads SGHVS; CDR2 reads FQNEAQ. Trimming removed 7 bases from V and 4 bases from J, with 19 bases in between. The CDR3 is CASTQRGALGYGYTF. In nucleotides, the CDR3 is TGTGCCAGCACCCAACGGGGGGCCCTAGGCTATGGCTACACCTTC. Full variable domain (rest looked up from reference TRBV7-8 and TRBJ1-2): GAGVSQSPRYKVAKRGQDVALRCDPISGHVSLFWYQQALGQGPEFLTYFQNEAQLDKSGLPSDRFFAERPEGSVSTLKIQRTQQEDSAVYLCASTQRGALGYGYTFGSGTRLTVV.

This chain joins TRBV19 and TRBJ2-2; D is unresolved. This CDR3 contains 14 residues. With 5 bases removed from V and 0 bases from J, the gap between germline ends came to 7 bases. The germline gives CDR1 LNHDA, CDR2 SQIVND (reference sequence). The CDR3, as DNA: TGTGCCAGTAGTTGGAGCGCGAACACCGGGGAGCTGTTTTTT. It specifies CASSWSANTGELFF.

CDR3: CASSPYLAGVTDTQYF. CDR3 coding DNA: TGTGCCAGCAGTCCGTACTTAGCGGGAGTAACAGATACGCAGTATTTT. The chain joins TRBV28 to TRBJ2-3; TRBD2 agrees at 9 bases. Germline V gene sequence: CDR1 MDHEN, CDR2 SYDVKM. CDR3 length equals 16 residues. V shed 5 bases, J shed 3 bases, and the junction held 9 bases outside the gene matches.

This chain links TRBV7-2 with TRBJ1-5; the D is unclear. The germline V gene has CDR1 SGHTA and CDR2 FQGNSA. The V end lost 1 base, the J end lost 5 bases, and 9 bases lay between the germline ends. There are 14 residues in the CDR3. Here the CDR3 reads CASSLGGGYQPQHF. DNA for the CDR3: TGTGCCAGCAGCTTAGGGGGTGGATATCAGCCCCAGCATTTT.

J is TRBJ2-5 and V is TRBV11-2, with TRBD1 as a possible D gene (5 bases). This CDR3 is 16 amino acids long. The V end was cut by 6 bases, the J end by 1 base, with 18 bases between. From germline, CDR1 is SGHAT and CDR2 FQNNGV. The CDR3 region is CASSSGQGSAQETQYF. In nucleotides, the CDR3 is TGTGCCAGCAGTTCAGGGCAGGGAAGTGCCCAAGAGACCCAGTACTTC. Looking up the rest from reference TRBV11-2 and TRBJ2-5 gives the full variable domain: EAGVAQSPRYKIIEKRQSVAFWCNPISGHATLYWYQQILGQGPKLLIQFQNNGVVDDSQLPKDRFSAERLKGVDSTLKIQPAKLEDSAVYLCASSSGQGSAQETQYFGPGTRLLVL.

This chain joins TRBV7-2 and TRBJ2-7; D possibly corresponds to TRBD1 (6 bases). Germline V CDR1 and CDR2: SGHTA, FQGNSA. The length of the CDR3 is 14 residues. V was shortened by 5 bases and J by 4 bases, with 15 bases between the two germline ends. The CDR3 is CASSPQGGGYEQYF. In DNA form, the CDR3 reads TGTGCCAGCAGCCCGCAAGGGGGTGGATACGAGCAGTACTTC.

The CDR3 DNA reads TGTGCCACCAGCAGACAGGGAAGGGGGAATTCACCCCTCCACTTT. This translates into CATSRQGRGNSPLHF. This sequence joins TRBV15 and TRBJ1-6, with D tentatively TRBD1 (6 bases). Germline values: CDR1 LNHNV, CDR2 YYDKDF (reference sequence). The CDR3 consists of 15 residues. V lost 2 bases and J 7 bases, leaving 12 bases between the germline ends.

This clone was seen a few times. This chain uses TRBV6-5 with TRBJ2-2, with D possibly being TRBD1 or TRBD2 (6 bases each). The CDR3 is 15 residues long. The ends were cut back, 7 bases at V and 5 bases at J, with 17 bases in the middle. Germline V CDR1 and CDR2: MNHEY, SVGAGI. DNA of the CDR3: TGTGCCAGCACGAGGGGGGACTTAGGAACCGGGGAGCTGTTTTTT. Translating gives CASTRGDLGTGELFF.